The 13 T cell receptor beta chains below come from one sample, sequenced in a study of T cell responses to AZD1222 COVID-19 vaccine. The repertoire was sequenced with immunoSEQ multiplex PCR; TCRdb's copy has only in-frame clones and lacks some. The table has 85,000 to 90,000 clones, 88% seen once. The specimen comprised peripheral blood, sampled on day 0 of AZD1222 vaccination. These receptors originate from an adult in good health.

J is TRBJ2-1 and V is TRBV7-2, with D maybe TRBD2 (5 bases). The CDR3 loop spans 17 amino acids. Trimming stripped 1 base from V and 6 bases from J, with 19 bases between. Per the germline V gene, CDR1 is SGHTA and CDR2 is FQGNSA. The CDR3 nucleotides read TGTGCCAGCAGCTTAGTACCGAGGCGGGCCCTTCCCAATGAGCAGTTCTTC. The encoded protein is CASSLVPRRALPNEQFF.

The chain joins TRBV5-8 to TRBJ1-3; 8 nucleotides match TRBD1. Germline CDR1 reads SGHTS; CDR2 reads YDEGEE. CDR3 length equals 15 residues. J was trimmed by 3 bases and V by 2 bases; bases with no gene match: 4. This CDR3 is CASSFQGANGNTIYF. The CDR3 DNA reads TGTGCCAGCAGCTTTCAGGGGGCGAATGGAAACACCATATATTTT.

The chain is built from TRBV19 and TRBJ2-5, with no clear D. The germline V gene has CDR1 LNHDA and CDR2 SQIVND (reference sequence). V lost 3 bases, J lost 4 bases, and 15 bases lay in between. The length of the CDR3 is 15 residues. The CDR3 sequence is CASSIVGSIAETQYF. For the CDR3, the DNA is TGTGCCAGTAGTATTGTCGGCTCGATAGCAGAGACCCAGTACTTC.

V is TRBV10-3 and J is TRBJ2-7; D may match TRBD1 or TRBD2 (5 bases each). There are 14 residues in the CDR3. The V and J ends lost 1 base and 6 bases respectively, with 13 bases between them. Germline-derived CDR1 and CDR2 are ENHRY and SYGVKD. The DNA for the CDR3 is TGTGCCATCAGTGAGTATGTCAGGGAGATCGAGCAGTACTTC. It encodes CAISEYVREIEQYF.

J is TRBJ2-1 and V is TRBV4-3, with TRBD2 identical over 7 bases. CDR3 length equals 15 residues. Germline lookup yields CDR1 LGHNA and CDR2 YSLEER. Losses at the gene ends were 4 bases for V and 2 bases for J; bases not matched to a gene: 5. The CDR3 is CASSRKLATYNEQFF. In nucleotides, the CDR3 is TGCGCCAGCAGCCGAAAACTAGCGACCTACAATGAGCAGTTCTTC.

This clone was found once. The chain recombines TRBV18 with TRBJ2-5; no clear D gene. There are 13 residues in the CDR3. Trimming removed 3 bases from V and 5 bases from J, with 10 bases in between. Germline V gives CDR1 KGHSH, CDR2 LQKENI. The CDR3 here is CASSPFSSETQYF. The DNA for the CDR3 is TGTGCCAGCTCACCCTTTTCGTCGGAGACCCAGTACTTC.

CDR3 amino acids: CASSLTGENTEAFF. CDR3 DNA: TGTGCCAGCAGTTTGACAGGGGAGAACACTGAAGCTTTCTTT. The chain carries TRBV6-1 and TRBJ1-1; 8 bases match TRBD1. Germline V gene lookup returns CDR1 MNHNS and CDR2 SASEGT. The CDR3 has 14 amino acids. V dropped 5 bases and J dropped 1; count of bases not matched to a gene: 3.

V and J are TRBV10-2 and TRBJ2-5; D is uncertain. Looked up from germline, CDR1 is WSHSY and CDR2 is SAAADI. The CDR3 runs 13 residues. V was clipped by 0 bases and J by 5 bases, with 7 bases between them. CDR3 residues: CASSESGWETQYF. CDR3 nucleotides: TGCGCCAGCAGTGAGTCCGGGTGGGAGACCCAGTACTTC.

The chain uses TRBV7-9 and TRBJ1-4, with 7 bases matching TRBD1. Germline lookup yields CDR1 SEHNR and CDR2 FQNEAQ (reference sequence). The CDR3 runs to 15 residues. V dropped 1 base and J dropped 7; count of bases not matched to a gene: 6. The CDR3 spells CASSLGTGGGEKLFF. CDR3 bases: TGTGCCAGCAGCTTAGGGACAGGCGGAGGTGAAAAACTGTTTTTT.

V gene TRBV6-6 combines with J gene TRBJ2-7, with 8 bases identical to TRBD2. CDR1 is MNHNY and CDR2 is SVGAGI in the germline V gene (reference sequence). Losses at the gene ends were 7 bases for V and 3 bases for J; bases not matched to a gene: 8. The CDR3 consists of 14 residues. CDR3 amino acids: CASTPVAGRYEQYF. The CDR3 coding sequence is TGTGCCAGCACCCCAGTAGCGGGACGCTACGAGCAGTACTTC.

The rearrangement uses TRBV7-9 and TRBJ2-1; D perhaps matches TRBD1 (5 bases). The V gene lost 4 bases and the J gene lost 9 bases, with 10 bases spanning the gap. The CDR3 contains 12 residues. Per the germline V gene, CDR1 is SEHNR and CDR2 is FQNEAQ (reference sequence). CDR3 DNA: TGTGCCAGCAGCTCGATAGGGGTTGAGCAGTTCTTC. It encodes CASSSIGVEQFF.

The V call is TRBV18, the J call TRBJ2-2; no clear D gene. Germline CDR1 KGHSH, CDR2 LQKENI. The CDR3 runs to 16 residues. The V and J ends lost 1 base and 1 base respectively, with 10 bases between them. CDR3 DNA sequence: TGTGCCAGCTCACCACGTCTCGCCAAGAACACCGGGGAGCTGTTTTTT. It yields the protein CASSPRLAKNTGELFF.

CDR3 nucleotides: TGTGCCAGTAGTATGGTAGATACGCAGTATTTT. This codes for CASSMVDTQYF. The chain couples TRBV19 to TRBJ2-3, with no clear D. The CDR3 runs 11 residues. The V end was cut by 3 bases, the J end by 5 bases, with 3 bases between. The germline gives CDR1 LNHDA, CDR2 SQIVND (reference sequence). The full variable domain, completed using reference TRBV19 and TRBJ2-3, is DGGITQSPKYLFRKEGQNVTLSCEQNLNHDAMYWYRQDPGQGLRLIYYSQIVNDFQKGDIAEGYSVSREKKESFPLTVTSAQKNPTAFYLCASSMVDTQYFGPGTRLTVL.